This entry concerns a single T cell receptor beta chain. Germline loops: CDR1 GTSNPN, CDR2 SVGIG (reference sequence). V shed 8 bases and J 1 base; nucleotides not matched to a gene: 6. There are 14 residues in the CDR3. The sample comes from a study of blood T cell repertoires in COVID-19. As originally analysed: The authors estimated nucleated cell counts from reference gene primer amplification. Some clones are missing from TCRdb's copy, which holds only in-frame ones; the method was immunoSEQ multiplex PCR. That table supplies the V and J calls and clone size; D and trimming were determined from the DNA. The profile covers over 250,000 clones, with approximately 83% appearing a single time and about 11% taken by the ten largest.

Sequencing was done on a sample of peripheral blood. The rearrangement uses TRBV30 and TRBJ2-2, with 8 nucleotides matching TRBD1. The sequence derives from a woman in her seventies with acute or convalescent COVID-19. The CDR3 here is CAVTGGMNTGELFF. The DNA for the CDR3 is TGTGCCGTAACAGGGGGGATGAACACCGGGGAGCTGTTTTTT.